The 22 T cell receptor beta chains in this list originate from one sample, sequenced in a study of blood T cell repertoires in COVID-19. Only in-frame clones appear in the TCRdb table, and some are missing; sequencing was by immunoSEQ multiplex PCR. The repertoire holds some 350,000 clones, with about 88% as singletons. The specimen was peripheral blood. The receptors originated from a woman between 65 and 79 years old with COVID-19, enrolled during active disease.

The V call is TRBV28, the J call TRBJ2-7; D may be TRBD2 (5 bases). Germline lookup yields CDR1 MDHEN and CDR2 SYDVKM. Trimming cost V 5 bases and J 2 bases, with 19 bases left between them. This CDR3 is 16 amino acids long. CDR3 sequence reads: CASSLRGLKIPYEQYF. The CDR3 coding sequence is TGTGCCAGCAGTCTGCGAGGGCTAAAAATACCCTACGAGCAGTACTTC.

This clone showed up just a few times. The rearrangement joins TRBV7-9 to TRBJ2-3; 8 bases agree with TRBD1. There are 15 residues in the CDR3. V shed 4 bases, J shed 4 bases, and the junction held 7 bases outside the gene matches. Germline assignment: CDR1 SEHNR and CDR2 FQNEAQ (reference sequence). As DNA, the CDR3 is TGTGCCAGCAGCTCACGGGACAGGCGGTCAGATACGCAGTATTTT. Its translation is CASSSRDRRSDTQYF.

This clone showed up just once. The V and J genes are TRBV27 and TRBJ2-7, with a possible D match to TRBD2 (7 bases). Looked up from germline, CDR1 is MNHEY and CDR2 is SMNVEV (reference sequence). This CDR3 has 13 residues. V was pared by 5 bases and J by 7 bases, with 15 bases between. The CDR3: CASSQRGAGEQYF. Here the CDR3 DNA reads TGTGCCAGCAGTCAACGGGGGGCAGGAGAGCAGTACTTC.

This clone occurred once. This chain links TRBV12-3 or TRBV12-4 with TRBJ1-2; D unresolved. V was shortened by 3 bases and J by 4 bases, with 9 bases between the two germline ends. The CDR3 is made up of 13 amino acids. This chain's CDR3 is CASSLGRLYGYTF. CDR3 nucleotide sequence: TGTGCCAGCAGTTTGGGGAGGCTCTATGGCTACACCTTC.

The chain combines TRBV28 with TRBJ1-2; TRBD1 agrees at 8 bases. The CDR3 is 13 residues long. V dropped 5 bases and J dropped 7; count of bases not matched to a gene: 6. Germline CDR1 is MDHEN and CDR2 is SYDVKM. As DNA, the CDR3 is TGTGCCAGCAGTCTTGACAGGGGATCTGGCTACACCTTC. This encodes CASSLDRGSGYTF.

This chain joins TRBV29-1 and TRBJ1-2; the match to TRBD1 covers 12 bases. This CDR3 comprises 14 residues. Germline lookup yields CDR1 SQVTM and CDR2 ANQGSEA. The junction had 2 bases not matched to a gene; V was cut back by 6 bases and J by 0 bases. CDR3 protein: CSVGQGATNYGYTF. CDR3 sequence (DNA): TGCAGCGTGGGACAGGGGGCGACTAACTATGGCTACACCTTC.

This rearrangement joins TRBV5-4 to TRBJ2-7; 11 positions agree with TRBD2. This CDR3 contains 15 residues. The germline V gene encodes CDR1 SGHNT and CDR2 YYREEE (reference sequence). The junction had 6 bases not matched to a gene; V was cut back by 4 bases and J by 3 bases. The CDR3 protein is CASSNSGGDNYEQYF. Written as DNA, the CDR3 is TGTGCCAGCAGCAATAGCGGGGGGGATAACTACGAGCAGTACTTC.

V is TRBV11-2 and J is TRBJ1-2; TRBD1 matches 7 bases. This CDR3 is built from 15 residues. The germline gives CDR1 SGHAT, CDR2 FQNNGV. V shed 4 bases and J 8 bases; nucleotides not matched to a gene: 13. The CDR3 nucleotides are TGTGCCAGCAGCTCACTCCCTAGGACAGGTTGGGGCTACACCTTC. Amino acid sequence: CASSSLPRTGWGYTF.

V is TRBV9 and J is TRBJ2-5; 12 nucleotides match TRBD2. CDR3 length equals 20 residues. In germline, CDR1 is SGDLS, CDR2 YYNGEE. The V gene end was trimmed by 4 bases and the J gene end by 5 bases; junction bases not matched to a gene: 21. Written as DNA, the CDR3 is TGTGCCAGCAGCCCTCCAGGTGGAAGCGCTAGCGGGGGGGCGCGGGAGACCCAGTACTTC. Encoded protein: CASSPPGGSASGGARETQYF.

This rearrangement joins TRBV7-2 to TRBJ1-1; the match to TRBD1 covers 8 bases. CDR1 and CDR2 from the germline V gene are SGHTA and FQGNSA. Trimming cost V 5 bases and J 4 bases; bases outside gene matches: 6. The CDR3 runs 14 residues. The CDR3 spells CASSPRQGPTEAFF. In nucleotides, the CDR3 is TGTGCCAGCAGCCCCCGACAGGGGCCCACTGAAGCTTTCTTT.

The chain links TRBV3-1 (or the pseudogene TRBV3-2) to TRBJ2-7; TRBD1 aligns across 8 bases. Germline V gives CDR1 LGHDT, CDR2 YNNKEL (reference sequence). J was trimmed by 3 bases and V by 5 bases; bases with no gene match: 9. The CDR3 runs 15 residues. The CDR3 DNA reads as TGTGCCAGCAGCACCCACGGACAGGGCAACTACGAGCAGTACTTC. Translation gives CASSTHGQGNYEQYF.

This clone was seen a single time. The genes are TRBV3-1 (or the pseudogene TRBV3-2) and TRBJ2-7, with D maybe TRBD2 (6 bases). CDR1 and CDR2 (germline): LGHDT, YNNKEL (reference sequence). V shed 0 bases and J shed 3 bases, with 9 bases lying between them. This CDR3 has 14 residues. The CDR3 region has the DNA TGTGCCAGCAGCCAAGAGGGGGGTTACTACGAGCAGTACTTC. Its translation: CASSQEGGYYEQYF.

This chain connects TRBV18 to TRBJ1-2; TRBD1 is a possible D gene (6 bases). CDR1 is KGHSH and CDR2 is LQKENI in the germline V gene. The CDR3 contains 17 residues. With 3 bases removed from V and 3 bases from J, the gap between germline ends came to 20 bases. In nucleotides, the CDR3 is TGTGCCAGCTCACCTACGCTAATACAGGGTGCGGACTATGGCTACACCTTC. This encodes CASSPTLIQGADYGYTF.

The chain couples TRBV5-6 to TRBJ2-3, with 9 bases that match TRBD1. Per germline, CDR1 SGHDT and CDR2 YYEEEE. The CDR3 has 15 residues. The V gene end was trimmed by 2 bases and the J gene end by 5 bases; junction bases not matched to a gene: 6. The CDR3 DNA reads TGTGCCAGCAGCTTACGGGACAGGGAGATAGATACGCAGTATTTT. Encoded protein: CASSLRDREIDTQYF. Full variable domain (rest looked up from reference TRBV5-6 and TRBJ2-3): DAGVTQSPTHLIKTRGQQVTLRCSPKSGHDTVSWYQQALGQGPQFIFQYYEEEERQRGNFPDRFSGHQFPNYSSELNVNALLLGDSALYLCASSLRDREIDTQYFGPGTRLTVL.

This sequence joins TRBV5-1 and TRBJ2-7, with D maybe TRBD1 (6 bases). The CDR3 sequence is 12 residues long. Trimming shortened V by 4 bases and J by 3 bases, and 8 bases separated the two germline ends. CDR1 and CDR2 from the germline V gene are SGHRS and YFSETQ. The CDR3 spells CASSRTDYEQYF. CDR3 coding DNA: TGCGCCAGCAGCCGGACAGACTACGAGCAGTACTTC.

The J gene is TRBJ1-1, the V gene TRBV19, with D possibly TRBD1 on 5 matching bases. The CDR3 loop spans 14 amino acids. The germline V and J ends were trimmed by 1 base and 5 bases, with 11 bases remaining between them. The germline V gene has CDR1 LNHDA and CDR2 SQIVND (reference sequence). The DNA of the CDR3 is TGTGCCAGTAGTATAGTGGGGGGAGGAACTGAAGCTTTCTTT. This encodes CASSIVGGGTEAFF.

This clone showed up just once. The gene calls are TRBV19 and TRBJ2-7; 10 bases are shared with TRBD1. V shed 7 bases, J shed 4 bases, and the junction held 7 bases outside the gene matches. Germline V gene lookup returns CDR1 LNHDA and CDR2 SQIVND (reference sequence). The CDR3 length is 14 residues. CDR3 nucleotides: TGTGCCAGTACCCCGGGACAGGGGTTTTACGAGCAGTACTTC. Protein: CASTPGQGFYEQYF.

The chain links TRBV5-8 to TRBJ2-7; D might be TRBD2 (6 bases). The ends were cut back, 2 bases at V and 12 bases at J, with 18 bases in the middle. The CDR3 length is 13 residues. Germline V lookup: CDR1 SGHTS, CDR2 YDEGEE. CDR3 nucleotides: TGTGCCAGCAGCTTCCCGGGACCCTCGGAGGGGTACTTC. This sequence encodes CASSFPGPSEGYF.

A single count supports this clone. The chain joins TRBV18 to TRBJ1-6, with D tentatively TRBD1 (6 bases). Trimming shortened V by 2 bases and J by 12 bases, and 11 bases separated the two germline ends. This CDR3 is built from 13 residues. Germline CDR1 reads KGHSH; CDR2 reads LQKENI. CDR3 bases: TGTGCCAGCTCACCATCTGAAGGGGGACCCCTCCACTTT. This encodes CASSPSEGGPLHF. Based on the CDR3 plus reference TRBV18 and TRBJ1-6, the full variable domain is NAGVMQNPRHLVRRRGQEARLRCSPMKGHSHVYWYRQLPEEGLKFMVYLQKENIIDESGMPKERFSAEFPKEGPSILRIQQVVRGDSAAYFCASSPSEGGPLHFGNGTRLTVT.

The chain uses TRBV10-2 and TRBJ2-3, with 7 nucleotides matching TRBD2. Germline V gene sequence: CDR1 WSHSY, CDR2 SAAADI. The ends lost 2 bases at V and 5 bases at J; junction bases unmatched: 4. The CDR3 covers 14 residues. CDR3 nucleotides: TGCGCCAGCAGTGAGGCGGGGGTAGGAGATACGCAGTATTTT. This sequence encodes CASSEAGVGDTQYF.

The V and J genes are TRBV6-5 and TRBJ2-2; D might be TRBD2 (6 bases). V lost 6 bases to trimming and J lost 1 base, with 9 bases between them. CDR1 is MNHEY and CDR2 is SVGAGI in the germline V gene. This CDR3 is built from 14 residues. The CDR3 nucleotides read TGTGCCAGCAGCCGGGGGTGGAACACCGGGGAGCTGTTTTTT. It translates to CASSRGWNTGELFF.

This chain connects TRBV6-1 to TRBJ1-2; D is possibly TRBD1 (5 bases). Germline V gene sequence: CDR1 MNHNS, CDR2 SASEGT. The CDR3 length is 16 residues. V shed 2 bases and J shed 1 base, with 14 bases lying between them. CDR3 DNA sequence: TGTGCCAGCAGTGAAAGGAAGGACATCTTTAACTATGGCTACACCTTC. Protein product: CASSERKDIFNYGYTF.